Each of the 23 T cell receptor beta chains below was sequenced from the same sample in a study of radiotherapy plus CTLA-4 blockade in lung cancer. The assay was immunoSEQ multiplex PCR, and TCRdb's table has in-frame clones only and misses some. The sample has 70,000 to 90,000 clones, roughly 80% seen once. Source: peripheral blood, taken from a patient treated with radiotherapy plus ipilimumab. All receptors come from a human donor with non-small cell lung cancer who had a complete response to radiotherapy plus ipilimumab.

This clone was detected a few times. J is TRBJ2-1 and V is TRBV9; the match to TRBD2 covers 9 bases. The CDR3 spans 18 residues. The germline CDR1 and CDR2 sequences are SGDLS and YYNGEE. Losses at the gene ends were 4 bases for V and 4 bases for J; bases not matched to a gene: 15. CDR3 loop: CASSSEPGTSSAYNEQFF. The CDR3 DNA is TGTGCCAGCAGCTCTGAGCCCGGGACTAGCTCTGCATACAATGAGCAGTTCTTC. Full variable domain (outside the CDR3, taken from reference TRBV9 and TRBJ2-1): DSGVTQTPKHLITATGQRVTLRCSPRSGDLSVYWYQQSLDQGLQFLIQYYNGEERAKGNILERFSAQQFPDLHSELNLSSLELGDSALYFCASSSEPGTSSAYNEQFFGPGTRLTVL.

The chain recombines TRBV12-5 with TRBJ2-5; 9 nucleotides line up with TRBD2. The CDR3 has 15 residues. With V trimmed by 3 bases and J by 5 bases, 7 bases remained unmatched. Germline V CDR1 and CDR2: LGHNT, FRNRAP. CDR3 DNA sequence: TGTGCTAGTGGTTTAGGCGGGGGGGCCTCGGAGACCCAGTACTTC. It yields the protein CASGLGGGASETQYF.

V and J are TRBV7-2 and TRBJ1-5; D possibly corresponds to TRBD1 (6 bases). Trimming took off 5 bases at V and 7 bases at J, with 18 bases between the two ends. The CDR3 runs 15 residues. Looked up from germline, CDR1 is SGHTA and CDR2 is FQGNSA. CDR3 DNA sequence: TGTGCCAGCAGCGAATCCAGGGGATCGGGGCAGCCCCAGCATTTT. Residues: CASSESRGSGQPQHF.

The chain uses TRBV7-9 and TRBJ1-2; 11 nucleotides align to TRBD1. V gave up 5 bases and J gave up 6 bases; unmatched junction bases: 8. The CDR3 has 15 amino acids. CDR1 is SEHNR, CDR2 FQNEAQ, per germline (reference sequence). The DNA of the CDR3 is TGTGCCAGCAGCGGACAGGGGGCGGAAGTGGATGGCTACACCTTC. This encodes CASSGQGAEVDGYTF.

This rearrangement joins TRBV30 to TRBJ1-2; no definite D call. V was cut by 7 bases and J by 3 bases, with 12 bases left in between. In germline, CDR1 is GTSNPN, CDR2 SVGIG (reference sequence). CDR3 length: 12 amino acids. Here the CDR3 reads CASSAGDYGYTF. In nucleotides, the CDR3 is TGTGCCTCCTCGGCCGGAGACTATGGCTACACCTTC.

The CDR3 DNA sequence: TGTGCCAGCAGTCTCTCTATGGAGGGGGTTGGGGCCAACGTCCTGACTTTC. Its translation is CASSLSMEGVGANVLTF. The V gene is TRBV27, the J gene TRBJ2-6; either TRBD1 or TRBD2 may fit D (6 bases each). Between the trimmed V and J ends, which lost 5 bases and 3 bases, there was a span of 17 bases. CDR3 length: 17 residues. Looked up from germline, CDR1 is MNHEY and CDR2 is SMNVEV (reference sequence).

This clone appeared once. The chain links TRBV28 to TRBJ1-5; D remains ambiguous. V gave up 6 bases and J gave up 1 base, with 13 bases separating them. The germline V gene encodes CDR1 MDHEN and CDR2 SYDVKM. The CDR3 has 15 residues. The CDR3: CASSPAGGSNQPQHF. The CDR3 DNA follows: TGTGCCAGCAGCCCCGCTGGAGGGAGCAATCAGCCCCAGCATTTT.

Only a few counts were recorded for this clone. The V call is TRBV27, the J call TRBJ1-2, with 7 nucleotides matching TRBD1. V dropped 7 bases and J dropped 3; count of bases not matched to a gene: 8. This CDR3 is 14 amino acids long. Germline lookup yields CDR1 MNHEY and CDR2 SMNVEV (reference sequence). CDR3 protein: CASTSGGGDYGYTF. The CDR3 coding sequence is TGTGCCAGCACCTCAGGAGGGGGCGACTATGGCTACACCTTC.

This clone showed up just once. This chain uses TRBV11-3 with TRBJ2-1; perhaps D is TRBD1 or TRBD2 (5 bases each). Germline CDR1 reads SGHNT; CDR2 reads YENEEA. V gave up 6 bases and J gave up 0 bases, with 6 bases separating them. There are 13 residues in the CDR3. CDR3 protein: CASRGVSYNEQFF. In nucleotides, the CDR3 is TGTGCCAGCAGGGGGGTCTCCTACAATGAGCAGTTCTTC.

V is TRBV25-1 and J is TRBJ1-6; unclear D gene. With 6 bases removed from V and 6 bases from J, the gap between germline ends came to 9 bases. Germline loops: CDR1 MGHDK, CDR2 SYGVNS. The CDR3 is 13 residues long. This CDR3 reads CASRAYGNSPLHF. CDR3 nucleotide sequence: TGTGCCAGCAGGGCGTATGGTAATTCACCCCTCCACTTT.

The V gene is TRBV5-1, the J gene TRBJ2-3, with a possible D match to TRBD1 (6 bases). The CDR3 has 16 residues. CDR1 and CDR2 from the germline V gene are SGHRS and YFSETQ. The ends were cut back, 3 bases at V and 6 bases at J, with 20 bases in the middle. CDR3 nucleotides: TGCGCCAGCAGCTGGATGACAGGCATTTCGTCGGATACGCAGTATTTT. This codes for CASSWMTGISSDTQYF.

The sample holds a few counts of this clone. The chain links TRBV4-1 to TRBJ1-1, with no clear D. The length of the CDR3 is 13 residues. In germline, CDR1 is MGHRA, CDR2 YSYEKL. V was pared by 2 bases and J by 4 bases, with 8 bases between. The CDR3 DNA is TGCGCCAGCAGCCAATGGGAGGGCACTGAAGCTTTCTTT. It is translated as CASSQWEGTEAFF.

This chain links TRBV29-1 with TRBJ2-1, with 15 bases lining up with TRBD2. V shed 3 bases and J 7 bases; nucleotides not matched to a gene: 7. The length of the CDR3 is 16 residues. Per the germline V gene, CDR1 is SQVTM and CDR2 is ANQGSEA. CDR3 sequence reads: CSVEAGLAGGRNEQFF. The CDR3 coding sequence is TGCAGCGTTGAGGCCGGACTAGCGGGGGGGCGAAATGAGCAGTTCTTC.

In its sample, this clone was seen a few times. The CDR3 nucleotides read TGTGCCAGTAGATACAGGGAGGTTTATGAGCAGTTCTTC. Its translation is CASRYREVYEQFF. V usage is TRBV19 and J usage is TRBJ2-1; D possibly uses TRBD1 or TRBD2 (6 bases each). The CDR3 contains 13 residues. V gave up 6 bases and J gave up 8 bases, with 14 bases separating them. CDR1 and CDR2 from the germline V gene are LNHDA and SQIVND (reference sequence).

The chain joins TRBV5-1 to TRBJ1-2; 11 bases match TRBD1. The trim removed 5 bases at V and 7 bases at J, leaving 7 bases unmatched. Looked up from germline, CDR1 is SGHRS and CDR2 is YFSETQ. The CDR3 loop spans 14 amino acids. The CDR3 DNA reads as TGCGCCAGCAGTTCCGGACAGGGGGCGGGTGGCTACACCTTC. Amino acids: CASSSGQGAGGYTF.

This clone has a handful of counts. J is TRBJ1-1 and V is TRBV30, with TRBD1 as a possible D gene (6 bases). The CDR3 runs to 15 residues. The germline V gene has CDR1 GTSNPN and CDR2 SVGIG (reference sequence). V lost 5 bases to trimming and J lost 5 bases, with 21 bases between them. CDR3: CAWGPLRTVKTEAFF. In DNA, the CDR3 is TGTGCCTGGGGGCCCCTAAGGACAGTTAAAACTGAAGCTTTCTTT.

This chain links TRBV5-6 with TRBJ2-1; D is undetermined. V was cut by 3 bases and J by 0 bases, with 10 bases left in between. The germline V gene has CDR1 SGHDT and CDR2 YYEEEE. CDR3 length: 15 residues. The CDR3 nucleotides read TGTGCCAGCAGCTCCCGTCCTCGCTCCTACAATGAGCAGTTCTTC. It translates to CASSSRPRSYNEQFF.

The chain employs TRBV7-8 and TRBJ1-2; D is unresolved. The germline V and J ends were trimmed by 3 bases and 8 bases, with 22 bases remaining between them. Germline V gene lookup returns CDR1 SGHVS and CDR2 FQNEAQ. This CDR3 is built from 16 residues. CDR3 sequence reads: CASSLGSTSGYWGYTF. For the CDR3, the DNA is TGTGCCAGCAGCTTGGGGTCAACGTCGGGTTACTGGGGCTACACCTTC.

This sequence joins TRBV4-3 and TRBJ2-3; D not resolved. V lost 2 bases, J lost 10 bases, and 16 bases lay in between. The germline V gene encodes CDR1 LGHNA and CDR2 YSLEER. The CDR3 loop spans 14 amino acids. The CDR3 DNA reads TGCGCCAGCAGCCAACGGATAGGTAGTGGGGCGCAGTATTTT. It is translated as CASSQRIGSGAQYF.

This rearrangement joins TRBV15 to TRBJ2-7; 10 nucleotides line up with TRBD2. Germline CDR1 reads LNHNV; CDR2 reads YYDKDF (reference sequence). The CDR3 is 13 amino acids. The junction had 3 bases not matched to a gene; V was cut back by 5 bases and J by 5 bases. The CDR3 region has the DNA TGTGCCACCAGCCGCCTAGCGGGAGACGAGCAGTACGTC. Translated: CATSRLAGDEQYV.

The chain links TRBV28 to TRBJ1-1; possibly TRBD1 for D (6 bases). The CDR3 extends over 14 amino acids. The V end was cut by 4 bases, the J end by 5 bases, with 14 bases between. In germline, CDR1 is MDHEN, CDR2 SYDVKM. The CDR3 reads CASSSPGVRTEAFF. Written as DNA, the CDR3 is TGTGCCAGCAGTTCCCCAGGGGTGAGGACTGAAGCTTTCTTT. Together with reference TRBV28 and TRBJ1-1, the CDR3 gives the full variable domain: DVKVTQSSRYLVKRTGEKVFLECVQDMDHENMFWYRQDPGLGLRLIYFSYDVKMKEKGDIPEGYSVSREKKERFSLILESASTNQTSMYLCASSSPGVRTEAFFGQGTRLTVV.

This clone was picked up one time. The rearrangement links TRBV18 to TRBJ2-2; 8 bases are a match to TRBD1. The CDR3 contains 16 residues. The junction had 5 bases not matched to a gene; V was cut back by 3 bases and J by 2 bases. Germline V gene lookup returns CDR1 KGHSH and CDR2 LQKENI. The CDR3: CASSPQGQGNTGELFF. The CDR3 DNA reads as TGTGCCAGCTCACCCCAAGGACAGGGAAACACCGGGGAGCTGTTTTTT.

The chain employs TRBV7-9 and TRBJ2-1; 9 bases are shared with TRBD2. The V gene's germline CDR1 is SEHNR and CDR2 FQNEAQ (reference sequence). V shed 5 bases, J shed 7 bases, and the junction held 9 bases outside the gene matches. The CDR3 spans 15 residues. The CDR3 nucleotides are TGTGCCAGCAGCCCGAGCGGGAGGCGGGGAAATGAGCAGTTCTTC. Protein sequence: CASSPSGRRGNEQFF.